The 29 T cell receptor beta chains listed next were all sequenced from one sample in a study of blood T cell repertoires in COVID-19. Only in-frame clones appear in the TCRdb table, and some are missing; sequencing was by immunoSEQ multiplex PCR. The sample has about 250,000 clones; approximately 92% are singletons. The specimen was PBMCs or T cells enriched from blood (not recorded which). The source is a woman in her late teens or twenties who had recovered from COVID-19.

The CDR3 DNA follows: TGTGCCAGCAGCTTAGGGGACTCTGGCTACACCTTC. Translating it yields CASSLGDSGYTF. V gene TRBV7-8 combines with J gene TRBJ1-2, with a tentative D call TRBD1 (5 bases). V lost 1 base and J 7 bases, leaving 7 bases between the germline ends. Germline-derived CDR1 and CDR2 are SGHVS and FQNEAQ. This CDR3 has 12 amino acids.

The V call is TRBV12-5, the J call TRBJ2-7, with 13 bases identical to TRBD2. With 0 bases clipped from V and 6 bases from J, the junction kept 5 bases outside the gene matches. CDR1 LGHNT and CDR2 FRNRAP come from the germline V gene. The CDR3 contains 16 residues. Here the CDR3 DNA reads TGTGCTAGTGGTTTGGTAGGGGGACTAGCGGGGTTCGAGCAGTACTTC. Translated: CASGLVGGLAGFEQYF.

This chain links TRBV28 with TRBJ2-3, with D possibly TRBD2 on 5 matching bases. The V end was cut by 5 bases, the J end by 3 bases, with 6 bases between. Germline loops: CDR1 MDHEN, CDR2 SYDVKM. There are 12 residues in the CDR3. CDR3 protein: CASSPGTDTQYF. CDR3 DNA: TGTGCCAGCAGTCCGGGGACAGATACGCAGTATTTT.

V and J are TRBV5-4 and TRBJ2-5, with TRBD2 identical over 12 bases. The trim removed 4 bases at V and 4 bases at J, leaving 5 bases unmatched. The CDR3 is 15 residues long. Germline assignment: CDR1 SGHNT and CDR2 YYREEE (reference sequence). CDR3 region: CASSLLLAGGETQYF. The DNA for the CDR3 is TGTGCCAGCAGCCTCCTACTAGCGGGGGGAGAGACCCAGTACTTC. The full variable domain, with the rest looked up from reference TRBV5-4 and TRBJ2-5, is ETGVTQSPTHLIKTRGQQVTLRCSSQSGHNTVSWYQQALGQGPQFIFQYYREEENGRGNFPPRFSGLQFPNYSSELNVNALELDDSALYLCASSLLLAGGETQYFGPGTRLLVL.

V is TRBV19 and J is TRBJ1-1; the match to TRBD1 covers 8 bases. The germline V gene has CDR1 LNHDA and CDR2 SQIVND (reference sequence). V gave up 4 bases and J gave up 4 bases; unmatched junction bases: 5. The length of the CDR3 is 14 residues. The CDR3 nucleotides are TGTGCCAGTAGTACCCTTGACAGGGGCACTGAAGCTTTCTTT. Translated, it gives CASSTLDRGTEAFF.

Notes on this clone: Compared with germline, one end of the junction differs, possibly owing to a read error. CDR3 in amino acids: CASSLDRGITGELFF. DNA for the CDR3: TGTGCTAGCAGCTTAGACAGGGGGATCACCGGGGAGCTGTTTTTT. The rearrangement uses TRBV7-7 and TRBJ2-2, with 9 nucleotides matching TRBD1. Germline CDR1 is SSHAT and CDR2 is FNYEAQ (reference sequence). This CDR3 is built from 15 residues.

The V and J genes are TRBV3-1 (or the pseudogene TRBV3-2) and TRBJ2-7, with 9 bases that match TRBD2. The CDR3 is made up of 15 amino acids. J was trimmed by 0 bases and V by 4 bases; bases with no gene match: 4. CDR1 and CDR2 from the germline V gene are LGHDT and YNNKEL (reference sequence). In nucleotides, the CDR3 is TGTGCCAGCAGCCCAGCGGGGGGAAACTCCTACGAGCAGTACTTC. Amino acids: CASSPAGGNSYEQYF.

The chain joins TRBV27 to TRBJ1-6; the match to TRBD1 covers 7 bases. With 2 bases clipped from V and 11 bases from J, the junction kept 9 bases outside the gene matches. CDR3 length: 15 amino acids. The germline CDR1 and CDR2 sequences are MNHEY and SMNVEV (reference sequence). The CDR3: CASSLLQGYKAPLHF. The CDR3 coding sequence is TGTGCCAGCAGTTTACTACAGGGGTATAAGGCACCCCTCCACTTT.

CDR3 protein: CASSFGTGGSTDTQYF. As DNA, the CDR3 is TGTGCCAGCAGCTTTGGGACGGGGGGGAGCACAGATACGCAGTATTTT. The rearrangement uses TRBV7-8 and TRBJ2-3; TRBD2 matches at 8 bases. The CDR3 length is 16 residues. Trimming took 3 bases from V and 0 from J; bases not matched to a gene: 5. Germline CDR1 and CDR2: SGHVS and FQNEAQ.

The chain uses TRBV11-2 and TRBJ1-6; TRBD1 agrees at 7 bases. The CDR3 has 18 amino acids. Germline CDR1 is SGHAT and CDR2 is FQNNGV. J gave up 0 bases and V 2 bases, and 7 bases lay outside the gene matches. The CDR3, as DNA: TGTGCCAGCAGCTTATCACAGGGGTTGAGCTCCTATAATTCACCCCTCCACTTT. The encoded protein is CASSLSQGLSSYNSPLHF. Full variable domain (missing parts from reference TRBV11-2 and TRBJ1-6): EAGVAQSPRYKIIEKRQSVAFWCNPISGHATLYWYQQILGQGPKLLIQFQNNGVVDDSQLPKDRFSAERLKGVDSTLKIQPAKLEDSAVYLCASSLSQGLSSYNSPLHFGNGTRLTVT.

This chain connects TRBV5-4 to TRBJ1-1; no clear D gene. V was clipped by 3 bases and J by 4 bases, with 19 bases between them. This CDR3 comprises 16 residues. Germline V gene data show CDR1 as SGHNT and CDR2 as YYREEE (reference sequence). The CDR3, as DNA: TGTGCCAGCAGCTCAAGAGCGGAGGTGGGTGGCACTGAAGCTTTCTTT. Translating it yields CASSSRAEVGGTEAFF. Looking up the rest from reference TRBV5-4 and TRBJ1-1 gives the full variable domain: ETGVTQSPTHLIKTRGQQVTLRCSSQSGHNTVSWYQQALGQGPQFIFQYYREEENGRGNFPPRFSGLQFPNYSSELNVNALELDDSALYLCASSSRAEVGGTEAFFGQGTRLTVV.

This chain uses TRBV11-2 with TRBJ1-1; D is undetermined. The CDR3 sequence is 14 residues long. Trimming removed 2 bases from V and 1 base from J, with 8 bases in between. Germline-derived CDR1 and CDR2 are SGHAT and FQNNGV. The chain's CDR3 is CASSLFVPNTEAFF. In DNA form, the CDR3 reads TGTGCCAGCAGCTTATTCGTTCCGAACACTGAAGCTTTCTTT.

The chain recombines TRBV5-8 with TRBJ2-2; a possible D gene is TRBD1 (6 bases). This CDR3 comprises 16 residues. V was trimmed by 4 bases and J by 1 base, leaving 14 bases between them. The germline V gene encodes CDR1 SGHTS and CDR2 YDEGEE. The chain's CDR3 is CASSPLGTLNTGELFF. The CDR3 DNA reads TGTGCCAGCAGCCCACTCGGGACACTGAACACCGGGGAGCTGTTTTTT.

V and J are TRBV12-3 or TRBV12-4 and TRBJ1-1; 9 bases line up with TRBD1. The V segment lost 1 base and the J segment 10 bases; nucleotides outside the gene matches: 4. CDR3 length equals 13 residues. As DNA, the CDR3 is TGTGCCAGCAGTTTAGGACAGGGGGTCTCAGCTTTCTTT. Translated, it gives CASSLGQGVSAFF.

The CDR3 DNA reads TGTGCCAGCAGTTATTCCCGGGTGGCTGAAGCTTTCTTT. As protein: CASSYSRVAEAFF. The chain uses TRBV6-5 and TRBJ1-1; D remains ambiguous. CDR1 is MNHEY, CDR2 SVGAGI, per germline. V was shortened by 3 bases and J by 6 bases, with 11 bases between the two germline ends. The CDR3 totals 13 residues.

The chain joins TRBV4-2 to TRBJ2-7, with 8 positions matching TRBD1. Looked up from germline, CDR1 is LGHNA and CDR2 is YNFKEQ. This CDR3 region has 18 residues. V dropped 0 bases and J dropped 0; count of bases not matched to a gene: 10. The CDR3 DNA follows: TGTGCCAGCAGCCAAGACCGGCAGGGGGCCACCTTCTCCTACGAGCAGTACTTC. The encoded protein is CASSQDRQGATFSYEQYF.

V and J are TRBV5-1 and TRBJ2-2; weak D call: TRBD2 (7 bases). The CDR3 consists of 15 residues. Deletions cut 1 base from V and 7 bases from J, with 14 bases between. Germline CDR1 and CDR2: SGHRS and YFSETQ. CDR3: CASSLPGGVSGELFF. Written as DNA, the CDR3 is TGCGCCAGCAGCTTGCCGGGGGGCGTTAGCGGGGAGCTGTTTTTT.

This clone was counted between two and nine times. The chain carries TRBV10-3 and TRBJ1-2; 7 bases map to TRBD1. The length of the CDR3 is 15 residues. After removal of 0 bases from V and 3 bases from J, the junction contained 4 bases not matched to a gene. Germline V gene lookup returns CDR1 ENHRY and CDR2 SYGVKD. CDR3 protein: CAISESGRGDYGYTF. DNA of the CDR3: TGTGCCATCAGTGAGTCGGGCAGGGGGGACTATGGCTACACCTTC.

The V call is TRBV19, the J call TRBJ2-2; TRBD2 matches at 11 bases. Trimming removed 7 bases from V and 7 bases from J; junction bases left unmatched: 8. In germline, CDR1 is LNHDA, CDR2 SQIVND (reference sequence). This CDR3 region has 15 residues. The CDR3 reads CASTTSGLAVGELFF. For the CDR3, the DNA is TGTGCCAGTACCACATCGGGACTAGCGGTCGGGGAGCTGTTTTTT. The full variable domain, in which reference TRBV19 and TRBJ2-2 provide the parts outside the CDR3, is DGGITQSPKYLFRKEGQNVTLSCEQNLNHDAMYWYRQDPGQGLRLIYYSQIVNDFQKGDIAEGYSVSREKKESFPLTVTSAQKNPTAFYLCASTTSGLAVGELFFGEGSRLTVL.

In this sample, this clone turned up once. This sequence joins TRBV2 and TRBJ1-6; 10 positions match TRBD1. V gave up 2 bases and J gave up 9 bases; unmatched junction bases: 4. The CDR3 sequence is 15 residues long. CDR1 and CDR2 from the germline V gene are SNHLY and FYNNEI. CDR3 sequence: CASSEKGQGISPLHF. CDR3 DNA: TGTGCCAGCAGTGAAAAGGGACAGGGGATTTCACCCCTCCACTTT.

V usage is TRBV18 and J usage is TRBJ2-1, with D maybe TRBD2 (7 bases). With 6 bases removed from V and 3 bases from J, the gap between germline ends came to 18 bases. The CDR3 loop spans 16 amino acids. The germline V gene has CDR1 KGHSH and CDR2 LQKENI. As DNA, the CDR3 is TGTGCCAGCTCCCCTACGGCGGGGGCGGGCTACAATGAGCAGTTCTTC. As protein: CASSPTAGAGYNEQFF.

In nucleotides, the CDR3 is TGTGCCAGCAGCTTACCGGGAGCCATGAACACTGAAGCTTTCTTT. Translating gives CASSLPGAMNTEAFF. The chain links TRBV5-6 to TRBJ1-1; D is unclear. The CDR3 extends over 15 amino acids. Germline CDR1 SGHDT, CDR2 YYEEEE. V was pared by 2 bases and J by 0 bases, with 11 bases between.

On this clone itself: The junction departs from germline at one end; a sequencing error may be responsible. The J gene is TRBJ1-5, the V gene TRBV6-5; TRBD1 is a possible D gene (6 bases). Germline V lookup: CDR1 MNHEY, CDR2 SVGAGI. This CDR3 comprises 10 residues. DNA for the CDR3: TGCGCGGCAGGGGATCAGCCCCAGCATTTT. The encoded protein is CAAGDQPQHF.

The rearrangement uses TRBV10-3 and TRBJ2-2, with D possibly matching TRBD2 (6 bases). The CDR3 sequence is 15 residues long. The germline V and J ends were trimmed by 4 bases and 0 bases, with 9 bases remaining between them. Germline values: CDR1 ENHRY, CDR2 SYGVKD. CDR3 residues: CAISGGGTNTGELFF. The DNA of the CDR3 is TGTGCCATCAGTGGTGGGGGGACGAACACCGGGGAGCTGTTTTTT.

The V gene is TRBV5-6, the J gene TRBJ2-7; 12 nucleotides line up with TRBD2. V was clipped by 5 bases and J by 3 bases; unmatched bases: 6. This CDR3 has 15 residues. Per germline, CDR1 SGHDT and CDR2 YYEEEE. CDR3: CASRRGLAGLYEQYF. CDR3 bases: TGTGCCAGCAGAAGGGGACTAGCGGGCCTCTACGAGCAGTACTTC.

The genes are TRBV5-1 and TRBJ2-2; possibly TRBD1 for D (5 bases). CDR1 is SGHRS and CDR2 is YFSETQ in the germline V gene. The V end lost 5 bases, the J end lost 5 bases, and 7 bases lay between the germline ends. The CDR3 has 12 residues. CDR3 loop: CASRTETGELFF. The CDR3 DNA reads TGCGCCAGCAGGACAGAAACCGGGGAGCTGTTTTTT.

The sample holds a few counts of this clone. The V call is TRBV27, the J call TRBJ1-6; D is perhaps TRBD1 (6 bases). Germline CDR1 and CDR2: MNHEY and SMNVEV (reference sequence). This CDR3 has 15 amino acids. Trimming removed 6 bases at V and 0 bases at J, with 9 bases between. CDR3 amino acids: CASRTGTSYNSPLHF. Here the CDR3 DNA reads TGTGCCAGCAGAACAGGGACCTCCTATAATTCACCCCTCCACTTT.

CDR3 loop: CASSAPGTVYNEQFF. The CDR3 bases are TGTGCCAGCAGCGCACCGGGGACTGTTTACAATGAGCAGTTCTTC. V and J are TRBV9 and TRBJ2-1; a possible D gene is TRBD2 (6 bases). Germline values: CDR1 SGDLS, CDR2 YYNGEE. V was trimmed by 3 bases and J by 4 bases, leaving 14 bases between them. This CDR3 contains 15 residues.

For the CDR3, the DNA is TGCGCCAGCACCCCTACGTTGAAGAGGGATAATTCACCCCTCCACTTT. Amino acid sequence: CASTPTLKRDNSPLHF. V gene TRBV5-1 combines with J gene TRBJ1-6; D call uncertain. Trimming pared 6 bases from V and 5 bases from J, leaving 18 bases between. The CDR3 has 16 amino acids. CDR1 SGHRS and CDR2 YFSETQ come from the germline V gene.